This TCR beta chain emerged from a study of monozygotic twins with inflammatory bowel disease. Study-wide points: IBD patients exhibited fewer clonotypes shared with other individuals than healthy twins, particularly with disease activity. The data offered no way to tell different T cell subtypes apart.

UMIs containing a 6-nucleotide sample barcode were added via template switching. Both TCRalpha and TCRbeta cDNA were subjected to two nested PCRs lasting approximately 16 and 10 cycles. Using the 5' RACE reads, TCRdb records one entry per CDR3 protein without DNA. This specimen shows 310,000 or so distinct CDR3 sequences; the ten leading clones hold around 2%. As for this clonotype: Its antigen is unknown.

The CDR3 runs 15 residues. CDR1 and CDR2 (germline): SEHNR, FQNEAQ (reference sequence). The TCR was taken from a human donor with ulcerative colitis or Crohn's disease, or a healthy co-twin of an affected twin (not recorded which). The V call is TRBV7-9, the J call TRBJ2-7; without DNA, the TCRdb call of TRBD2 cannot be checked. Specimen: blood. The CDR3 protein is CASSLVWDSRDEQYF.